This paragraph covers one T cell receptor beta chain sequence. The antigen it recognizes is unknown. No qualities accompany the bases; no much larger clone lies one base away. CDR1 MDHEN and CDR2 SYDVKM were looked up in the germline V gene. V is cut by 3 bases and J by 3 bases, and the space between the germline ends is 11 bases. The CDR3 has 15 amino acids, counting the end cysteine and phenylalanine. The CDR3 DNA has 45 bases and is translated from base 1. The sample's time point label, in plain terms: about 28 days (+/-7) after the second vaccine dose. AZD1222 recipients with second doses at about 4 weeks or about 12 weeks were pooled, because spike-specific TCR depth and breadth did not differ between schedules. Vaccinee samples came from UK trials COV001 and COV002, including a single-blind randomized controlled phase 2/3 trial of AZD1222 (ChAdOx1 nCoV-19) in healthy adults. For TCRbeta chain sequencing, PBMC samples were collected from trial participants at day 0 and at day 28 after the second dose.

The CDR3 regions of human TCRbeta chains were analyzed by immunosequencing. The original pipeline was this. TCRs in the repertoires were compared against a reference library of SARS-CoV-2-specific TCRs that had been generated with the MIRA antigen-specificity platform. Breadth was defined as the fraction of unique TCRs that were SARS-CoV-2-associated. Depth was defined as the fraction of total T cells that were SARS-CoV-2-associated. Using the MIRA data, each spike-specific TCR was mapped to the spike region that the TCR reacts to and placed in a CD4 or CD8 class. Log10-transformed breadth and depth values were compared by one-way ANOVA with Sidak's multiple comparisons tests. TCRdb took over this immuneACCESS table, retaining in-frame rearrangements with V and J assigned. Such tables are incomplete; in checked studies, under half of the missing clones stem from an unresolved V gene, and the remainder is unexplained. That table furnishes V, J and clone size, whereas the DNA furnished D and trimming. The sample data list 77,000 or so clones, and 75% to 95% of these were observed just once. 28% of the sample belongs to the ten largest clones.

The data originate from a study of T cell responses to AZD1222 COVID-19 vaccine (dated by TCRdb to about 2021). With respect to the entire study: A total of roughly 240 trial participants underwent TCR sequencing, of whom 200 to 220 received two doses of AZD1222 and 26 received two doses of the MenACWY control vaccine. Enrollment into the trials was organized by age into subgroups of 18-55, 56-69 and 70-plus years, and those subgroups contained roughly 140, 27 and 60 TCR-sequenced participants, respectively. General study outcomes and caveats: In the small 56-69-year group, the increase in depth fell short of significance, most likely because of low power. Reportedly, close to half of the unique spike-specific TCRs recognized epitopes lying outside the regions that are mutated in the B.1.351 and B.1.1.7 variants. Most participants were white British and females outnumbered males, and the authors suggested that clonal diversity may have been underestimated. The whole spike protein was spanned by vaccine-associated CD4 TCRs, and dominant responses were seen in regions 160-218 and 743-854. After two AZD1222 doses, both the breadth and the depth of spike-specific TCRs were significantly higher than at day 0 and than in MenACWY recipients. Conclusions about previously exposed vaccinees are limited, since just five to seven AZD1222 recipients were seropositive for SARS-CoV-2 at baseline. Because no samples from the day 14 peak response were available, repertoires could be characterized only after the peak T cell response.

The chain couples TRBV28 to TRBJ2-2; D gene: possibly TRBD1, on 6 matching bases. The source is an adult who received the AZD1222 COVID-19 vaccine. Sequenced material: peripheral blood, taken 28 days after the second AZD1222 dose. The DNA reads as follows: TGTGCCAGCAGTTTGAGCAGGGGCGACACCGGGGAGCTGTTTTTT. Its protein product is CASSLSRGDTGELFF.